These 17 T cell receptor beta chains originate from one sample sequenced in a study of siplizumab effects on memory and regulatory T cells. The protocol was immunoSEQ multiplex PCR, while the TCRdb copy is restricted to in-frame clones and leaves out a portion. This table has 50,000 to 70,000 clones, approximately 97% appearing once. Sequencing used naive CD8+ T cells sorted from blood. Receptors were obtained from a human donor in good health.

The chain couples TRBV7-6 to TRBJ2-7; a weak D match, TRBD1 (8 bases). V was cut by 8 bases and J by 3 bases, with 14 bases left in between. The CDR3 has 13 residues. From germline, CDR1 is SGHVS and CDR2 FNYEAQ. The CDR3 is CASANRGGYEQYF. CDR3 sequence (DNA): TGTGCCAGCGCCAACAGGGGGGGCTACGAGCAGTACTTC.

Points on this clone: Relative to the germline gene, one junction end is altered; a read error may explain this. The CDR3 DNA is TGCGCCAGCAGCCAAGAATCGCGGCCCCTGGGACAGCACTTCTTC. Translation gives CASSQESRPLGQHFF. The chain employs TRBV4-3 and TRBJ2-1; 7 nucleotides match TRBD1. Germline assignment: CDR1 LGHNA and CDR2 YSLEER. The CDR3 sequence is 15 residues long.

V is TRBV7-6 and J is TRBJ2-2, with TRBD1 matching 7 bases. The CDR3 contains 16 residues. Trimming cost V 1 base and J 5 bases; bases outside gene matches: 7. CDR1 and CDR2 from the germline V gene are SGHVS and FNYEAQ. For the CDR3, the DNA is TGTGCCAGCAGCTTAGATGACAGGGATCGGACCGGGGAGCTGTTTTTT. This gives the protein CASSLDDRDRTGELFF.

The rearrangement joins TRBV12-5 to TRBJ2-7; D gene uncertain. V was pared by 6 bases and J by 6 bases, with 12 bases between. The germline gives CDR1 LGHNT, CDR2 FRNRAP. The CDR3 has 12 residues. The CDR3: CASGNQALEQYF. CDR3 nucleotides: TGTGCTAGTGGGAATCAAGCGCTCGAGCAGTACTTC.

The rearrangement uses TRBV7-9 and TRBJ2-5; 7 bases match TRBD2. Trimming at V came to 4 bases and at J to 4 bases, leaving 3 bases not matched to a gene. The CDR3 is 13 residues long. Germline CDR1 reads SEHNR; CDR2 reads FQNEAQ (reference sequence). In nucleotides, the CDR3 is TGTGCCAGCAGCTACGGACTAGTAGAGACCCAGTACTTC. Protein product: CASSYGLVETQYF.

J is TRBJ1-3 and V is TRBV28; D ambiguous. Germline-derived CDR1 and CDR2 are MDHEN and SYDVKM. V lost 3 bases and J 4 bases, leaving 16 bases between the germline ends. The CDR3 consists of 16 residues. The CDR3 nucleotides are TGTGCCAGCAGTTTCATCGAACGGGAGCCCGGAAACACCATATATTTT. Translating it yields CASSFIEREPGNTIYF.

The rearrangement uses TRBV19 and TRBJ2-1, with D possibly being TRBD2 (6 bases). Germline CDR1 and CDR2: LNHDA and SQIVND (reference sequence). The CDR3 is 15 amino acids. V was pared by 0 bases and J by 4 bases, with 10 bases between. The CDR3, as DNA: TGTGCCAGTAGTATAGATCGCGGGGAGTACAATGAGCAGTTCTTC. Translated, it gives CASSIDRGEYNEQFF.

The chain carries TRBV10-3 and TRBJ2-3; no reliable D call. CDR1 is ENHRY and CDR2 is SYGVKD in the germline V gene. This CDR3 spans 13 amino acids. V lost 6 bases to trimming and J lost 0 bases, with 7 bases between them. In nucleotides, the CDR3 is TGTGCCATCAGCGACACCAGCACAGATACGCAGTATTTT. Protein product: CAISDTSTDTQYF.

The chain's CDR3 is CASSLSSGANTEAFF. Here the CDR3 DNA reads TGTGCCAGCAGTTTATCGTCAGGGGCAAACACTGAAGCTTTCTTT. The chain has TRBV27 and TRBJ1-1; perhaps TRBD1 as D (6 bases). CDR3 size: 15 residues. With 0 bases removed from V and 2 bases from J, the gap between germline ends came to 10 bases. Germline V lookup: CDR1 MNHEY, CDR2 SMNVEV (reference sequence).

CDR3 loop: CASSLGTGTGTPYEQYF. The DNA for the CDR3 is TGTGCCAGCAGCTTAGGAACCGGGACAGGAACCCCCTACGAGCAGTACTTC. The chain joins TRBV7-6 to TRBJ2-5, with 8 nucleotides matching TRBD1. The DNA matches TRBJ2-7 better at its end, which makes the J call doubtful. The CDR3 runs to 17 residues. The germline V gene encodes CDR1 SGHVS and CDR2 FNYEAQ.

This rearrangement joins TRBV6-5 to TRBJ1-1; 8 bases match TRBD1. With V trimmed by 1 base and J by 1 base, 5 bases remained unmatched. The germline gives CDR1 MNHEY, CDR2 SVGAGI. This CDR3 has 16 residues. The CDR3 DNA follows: TGTGCCAGCAGTTACTTCCCTGGACAGGGGAACACTGAAGCTTTCTTT. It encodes CASSYFPGQGNTEAFF.

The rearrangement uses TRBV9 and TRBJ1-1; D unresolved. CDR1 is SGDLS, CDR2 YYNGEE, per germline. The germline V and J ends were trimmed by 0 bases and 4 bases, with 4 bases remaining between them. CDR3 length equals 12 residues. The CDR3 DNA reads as TGTGCCAGCAGCGTAGGCGTCACTGAAGCTTTCTTT. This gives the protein CASSVGVTEAFF. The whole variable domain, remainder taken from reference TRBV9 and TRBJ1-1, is DSGVTQTPKHLITATGQRVTLRCSPRSGDLSVYWYQQSLDQGLQFLIQYYNGEERAKGNILERFSAQQFPDLHSELNLSSLELGDSALYFCASSVGVTEAFFGQGTRLTVV.

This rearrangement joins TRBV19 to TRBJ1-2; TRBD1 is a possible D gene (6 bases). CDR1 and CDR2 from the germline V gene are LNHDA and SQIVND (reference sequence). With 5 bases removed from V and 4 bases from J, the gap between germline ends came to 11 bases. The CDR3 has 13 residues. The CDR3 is CASSFGTFYGYTF. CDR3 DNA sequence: TGTGCCAGTAGTTTTGGGACATTCTATGGCTACACCTTC.

The CDR3 DNA sequence: TGCGCCAGCAGCCAAATTATGGGGGGTGGAGAAAAACTGTTTTTT. It is translated as CASSQIMGGGEKLFF. The gene calls are TRBV4-1 and TRBJ1-4; weak D call: TRBD1 (5 bases). V was trimmed by 2 bases and J by 8 bases, leaving 15 bases between them. This CDR3 spans 15 amino acids. CDR1 is MGHRA, CDR2 YSYEKL, per germline.

CDR3 loop: CASSLTNYSNQPQHF. The CDR3 bases are TGCGCCAGCAGCTTAACGAATTATAGCAATCAGCCCCAGCATTTT. J is TRBJ1-5 and V is TRBV5-1; D gene uncertain. V shed 2 bases and J shed 0 bases, with 9 bases lying between them. The CDR3 covers 15 residues. The germline V gene has CDR1 SGHRS and CDR2 YFSETQ.

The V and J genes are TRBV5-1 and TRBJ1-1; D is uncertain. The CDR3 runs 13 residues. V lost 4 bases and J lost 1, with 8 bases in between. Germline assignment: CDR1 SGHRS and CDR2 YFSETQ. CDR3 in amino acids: CASSRVANTEAFF. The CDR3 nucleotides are TGCGCCAGCAGCCGAGTGGCGAACACTGAAGCTTTCTTT.

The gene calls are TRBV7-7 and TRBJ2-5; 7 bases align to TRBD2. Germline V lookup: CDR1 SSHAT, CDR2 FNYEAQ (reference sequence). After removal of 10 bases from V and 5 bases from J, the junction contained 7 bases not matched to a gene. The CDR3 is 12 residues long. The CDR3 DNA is TGTGCCACCGGGGAGGGTCCCGAGACCCAGTACTTC. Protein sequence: CATGEGPETQYF.